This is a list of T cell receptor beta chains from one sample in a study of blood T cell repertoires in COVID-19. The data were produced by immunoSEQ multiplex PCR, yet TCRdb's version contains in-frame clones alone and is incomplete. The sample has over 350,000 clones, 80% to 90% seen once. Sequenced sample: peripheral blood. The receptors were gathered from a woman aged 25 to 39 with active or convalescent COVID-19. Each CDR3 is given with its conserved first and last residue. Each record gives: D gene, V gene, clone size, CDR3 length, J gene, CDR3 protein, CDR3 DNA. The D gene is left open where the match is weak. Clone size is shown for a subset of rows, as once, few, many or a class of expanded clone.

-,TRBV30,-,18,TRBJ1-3,CAWSQTGQLSVSGNTIYF,TGTGCCTGGAGTCAGACAGGCCAATTAAGTGTCTCTGGAAACACCATATATTTT
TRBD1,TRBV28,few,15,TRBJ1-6,CASSLYGTGNSPLHF,TGTGCCAGCAGTTTATACGGGACAGGGAATTCACCCCTCCACTTT
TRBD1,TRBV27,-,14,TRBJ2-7,CASRGTGGRYEQYF,TGTGCCAGCAGGGGGACAGGGGGTCGGTACGAGCAGTACTTC
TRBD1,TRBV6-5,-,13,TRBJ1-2,CASSHLQGDGYTF,TGTGCCAGCAGTCACTTACAGGGGGATGGCTACACCTTC
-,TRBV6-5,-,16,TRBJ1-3,CASSYSGARSGNTIYF,TGTGCCAGCAGTTATTCAGGGGCGAGATCTGGAAACACCATATATTTT
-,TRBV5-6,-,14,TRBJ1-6,CASSLDRVASPLHF,TGTGCCAGCAGCTTGGACAGGGTAGCATCACCCCTCCACTTT
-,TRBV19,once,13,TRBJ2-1,CASRRRGHNEQFF,TGTGCCAGTAGACGGAGGGGTCACAATGAGCAGTTCTTC
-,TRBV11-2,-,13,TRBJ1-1,CASSLSMNTEAFF,TGTGCCAGCAGCTTAAGCATGAACACTGAAGCTTTCTTT
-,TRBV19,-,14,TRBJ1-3,CASSIADSGNTIYF,TGTGCCAGTAGTATAGCAGACTCTGGAAACACCATATATTTT
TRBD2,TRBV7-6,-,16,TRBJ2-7,CASHDSSTSEVGEQYF,TGTGCCAGCCATGACTCTTCGACTAGCGAAGTAGGGGAGCAGTACTTC
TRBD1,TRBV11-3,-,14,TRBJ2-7,CASSRGQGSYEQYF,TGTGCCAGCAGCCGAGGACAGGGGTCATACGAGCAGTACTTC
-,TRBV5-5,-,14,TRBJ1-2,CASSVGLLNYGYTF,TGTGCCAGCAGCGTGGGACTGCTTAACTATGGCTACACCTTC
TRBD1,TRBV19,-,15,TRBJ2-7,CASSAGQGASYEQYF,TGTGCCAGTAGTGCGGGACAGGGGGCGAGTTACGAGCAGTACTTC
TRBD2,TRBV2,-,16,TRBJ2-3,CASSEAGRGGRNTQYF,TGTGCCAGCAGTGAAGCGGGGCGGGGGGGCCGAAATACGCAGTATTTT
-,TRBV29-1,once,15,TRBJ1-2,CSVEGSGGLLGGYTF,TGCAGCGTTGAGGGTAGTGGGGGCCTTTTAGGTGGCTACACCTTC
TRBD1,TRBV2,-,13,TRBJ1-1,CASKRDRDTEAFF,TGTGCCAGCAAGAGGGACAGGGACACTGAAGCTTTCTTT
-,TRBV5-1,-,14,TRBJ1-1,CASSLATGTTEAFF,TGCGCCAGCAGCTTGGCCACAGGGACCACTGAAGCTTTCTTT
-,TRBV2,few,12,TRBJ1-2,CASSEADYGYTF,TGTGCCAGCAGTGAGGCAGACTATGGCTACACCTTC
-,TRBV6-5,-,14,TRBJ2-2,CASSKDLSAGELFF,TGTGCCAGCAGCAAGGACTTATCGGCCGGGGAGCTGTTTTTT
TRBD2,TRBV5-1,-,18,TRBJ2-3,CASSSTGTRGFSTDTQYF,TGCGCCAGCAGCTCGACCGGGACTAGGGGTTTCAGCACAGATACGCAGTATTTT
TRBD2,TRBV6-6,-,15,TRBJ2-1,CATLGTTPTYNEQFF,TGTGCCACCCTAGGGACTACACCCACCTACAATGAGCAGTTCTTC
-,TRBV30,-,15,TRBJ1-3,CAWSQDSYSGNTIYF,TGTGCCTGGAGTCAGGACAGCTACTCTGGAAACACCATATATTTT
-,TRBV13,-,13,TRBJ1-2,CASSLTLNYGYTF,TGTGCCAGCAGCTTGACACTTAACTATGGCTACACCTTC
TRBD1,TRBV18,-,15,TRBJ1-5,CASSPVTGGNQPQHF,TGTGCCAGCTCACCAGTCACAGGGGGAAATCAGCCCCAGCATTTT
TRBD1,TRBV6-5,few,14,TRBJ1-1,CASSYGTGNTEAFF,TGTGCCAGCAGTTACGGGACAGGGAACACTGAAGCTTTCTTT
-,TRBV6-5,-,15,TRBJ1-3,CASSYGAGSGNTIYF,TGTGCCAGCAGTTATGGGGCTGGCTCTGGAAACACCATATATTTT
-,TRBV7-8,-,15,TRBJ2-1,CASSPLYSSYNEQFF,TGTGCCAGCAGCCCCCTGTACAGCTCCTACAATGAGCAGTTCTTC
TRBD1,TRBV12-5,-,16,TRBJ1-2,CASGHSADRGSGGYTF,TGTGCTAGTGGTCATAGCGCGGACAGGGGGTCCGGTGGCTACACCTTC
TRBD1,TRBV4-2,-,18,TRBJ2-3,CASSQERTGVVYTDTQYF,TGTGCCAGCAGCCAGGAAAGGACAGGGGTCGTATACACAGATACGCAGTATTTT
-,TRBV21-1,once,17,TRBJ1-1,CASSKGGQGLFLGEAFF,TGTGCCAGCAGCAAGGGCGGGCAGGGGCTTTTCCTTGGTGAAGCTTTCTTT
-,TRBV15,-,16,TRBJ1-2,CATSRGPAGANYGYTF,TGTGCCACCAGCAGAGGTCCCGCAGGGGCGAACTATGGCTACACCTTC
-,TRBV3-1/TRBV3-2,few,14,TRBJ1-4,CASSQGGSNEKLFF,TGTGCCAGCAGCCAGGGGGGTTCCAATGAAAAACTGTTTTTT
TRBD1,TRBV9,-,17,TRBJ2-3,CASSADRTGSSTDTQYF,TGTGCCAGCAGCGCCGATAGGACAGGGTCTAGCACAGATACGCAGTATTTT
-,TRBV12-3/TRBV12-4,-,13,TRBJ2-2,CASRVTGTGELFF,TGTGCCAGCAGGGTTACAGGGACCGGGGAGCTGTTTTTT
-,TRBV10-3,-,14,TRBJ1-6,CVTAAGGGSSPLHF,TGTGTCACGGCAGCGGGGGGCGGGTCCTCACCCCTCCACTTT
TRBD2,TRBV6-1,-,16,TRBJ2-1,CASSEATSGSWNEQFF,TGTGCCAGCAGTGAAGCGACTAGCGGGAGTTGGAATGAGCAGTTCTTC
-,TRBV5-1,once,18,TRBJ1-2,CASSPDRDTQLANYGYTF,TGCGCCAGCAGCCCCGACCGGGACACCCAGTTAGCTAACTATGGCTACACCTTC
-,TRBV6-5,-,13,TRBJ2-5,CASRRNREETQYF,TGTGCCAGCAGGAGGAACAGGGAAGAGACCCAGTACTTC
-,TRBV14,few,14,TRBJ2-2,CASSQGARTGELFF,TGTGCCAGCAGCCAGGGGGCTCGGACCGGGGAGCTGTTTTTT
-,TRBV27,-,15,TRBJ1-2,CASSLLGAGNYGYTF,TGTGCCAGCAGTTTACTTGGGGCAGGGAACTATGGCTACACCTTC
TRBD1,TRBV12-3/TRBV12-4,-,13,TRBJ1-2,CASSPPGGSGYTF,TGTGCCAGCAGCCCGCCAGGGGGATCCGGCTACACCTTC
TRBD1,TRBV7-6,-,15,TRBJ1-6,CASSSWGTENSPLHF,TGTGCCAGCAGCTCTTGGGGGACAGAAAATTCACCCCTCCACTTT
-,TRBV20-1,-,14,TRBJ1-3,CSASFSPSGNTIYF,TGCAGTGCTAGTTTCTCTCCCTCTGGAAACACCATATATTTT
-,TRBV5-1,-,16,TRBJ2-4,CASSAGWGQAKNIQYF,TGCGCCAGCAGCGCTGGGTGGGGGCAAGCCAAAAACATTCAGTACTTC
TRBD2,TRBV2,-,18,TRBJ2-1,CASSDGGASGLAYNEQFF,TGTGCCAGCAGTGATGGGGGGGCTTCGGGACTAGCCTACAATGAGCAGTTCTTC
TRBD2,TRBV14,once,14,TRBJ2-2,CASGLAANTGELFF,TGTGCCAGCGGACTAGCGGCGAACACCGGGGAGCTGTTTTTT
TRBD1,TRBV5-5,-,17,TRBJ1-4,CASSSPGQGLTNEKLFF,TGTGCCAGCAGCTCCCCGGGACAGGGGTTAACTAATGAAAAACTGTTTTTT
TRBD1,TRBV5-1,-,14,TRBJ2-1,CASSFGQGDREQFF,TGCGCCAGCAGCTTCGGACAGGGGGATCGTGAGCAGTTCTTC
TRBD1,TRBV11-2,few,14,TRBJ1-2,CASSWDREGYGYTF,TGTGCCAGCAGTTGGGACAGGGAGGGCTATGGCTACACCTTC
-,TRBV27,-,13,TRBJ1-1,CASSPHSGTEAFF,TGTGCCAGCAGTCCTCATTCGGGAACTGAAGCTTTCTTT
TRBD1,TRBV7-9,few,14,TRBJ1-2,CASTSTGDAYGYTF,TGTGCCAGCACCTCGACAGGGGATGCGTATGGCTACACCTTC
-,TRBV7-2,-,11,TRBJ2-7,CASSLAIEQYF,TGTGCCAGCAGCTTAGCTATCGAGCAGTACTTC